Reported below is one TCR beta chain. Its cognate antigen is unknown. The study ran its PCR with 60 Vbeta and 13 Jbeta primers. Assay: immunoSEQ multiplex PCR; the TCRdb copy retains only in-frame clones and omits some. Seen here are around 170,000 clones, 81% observed once, and the top ten hold 3% to 4.5%. The sample comes from a study of cytomegalovirus exposure and HLA in healthy donors. The CDR3 is made up of 15 amino acids. The germline V gene encodes CDR1 SGHRS and CDR2 YFSETQ. V gave up 1 base and J gave up 2 bases, with 10 bases separating them. Study-wide findings and caveats: The authors later linked a missense DCLRE1C variant to TCR beta V- and J-gene trimming.

The clonotype comes from a man aged 45-65 years in good health and CMV-seronegative. Input material: PBMCs. The V and J genes are TRBV5-1 and TRBJ1-3; unclear D gene. CDR3 region: CASSLFSGAGNTIYF. CDR3 DNA: TGCGCCAGCAGCTTGTTTTCGGGAGCTGGAAACACCATATATTTT.